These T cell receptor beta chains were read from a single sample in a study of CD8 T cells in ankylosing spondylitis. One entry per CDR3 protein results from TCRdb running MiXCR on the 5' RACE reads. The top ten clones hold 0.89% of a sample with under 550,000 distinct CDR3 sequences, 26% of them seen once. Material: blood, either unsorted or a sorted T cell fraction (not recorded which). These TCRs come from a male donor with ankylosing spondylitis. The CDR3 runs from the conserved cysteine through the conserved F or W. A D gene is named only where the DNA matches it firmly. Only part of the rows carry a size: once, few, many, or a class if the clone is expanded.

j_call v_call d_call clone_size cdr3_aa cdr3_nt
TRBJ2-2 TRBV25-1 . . CASSERPVNTGELFF TGTGCCAGCAGTGAAAGGCCGGTGAACACCGGGGAGCTGTTTTTT
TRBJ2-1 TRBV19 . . CASSIWVAEGNEQFF TGTGCCAGTAGTATTTGGGTAGCGGAGGGGAATGAGCAGTTCTTC
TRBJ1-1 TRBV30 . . CAWSPGRQNTEAFF TGTGCCTGGAGTCCGGGACGGCAGAACACTGAAGCTTTCTTT
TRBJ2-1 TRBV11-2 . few CASNPSAGGTPHNEQFF TGTGCCAGCAACCCCTCCGCCGGGGGCACCCCGCACAATGAGCAGTTCTTC
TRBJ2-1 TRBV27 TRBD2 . CASSLRSGSTYNEQFF TGTGCCAGCAGTTTAAGGAGCGGGAGCACCTACAATGAGCAGTTCTTC
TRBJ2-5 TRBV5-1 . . CASSLALGAGEETQYF TGCGCCAGCAGCTTGGCCCTGGGGGCGGGAGAAGAGACCCAGTACTTC
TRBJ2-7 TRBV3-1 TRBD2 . CASGQRGGYEQYF TGTGCCAGCGGCCAGCGGGGGGGCTACGAGCAGTACTTC
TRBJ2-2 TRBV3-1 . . CASSQGGHGGELFF TGTGCCAGCAGCCAAGGGGGGCACGGCGGGGAGCTGTTTTTT
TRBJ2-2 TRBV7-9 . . CASSSALTGELFF TGTGCCAGCAGCTCTGCCCTTACCGGGGAGCTGTTTTTT
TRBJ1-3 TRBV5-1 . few CASSLDTAGGNTIYF TGCGCCAGCAGCTTGGACACCGCCGGCGGAAACACCATATATTTT
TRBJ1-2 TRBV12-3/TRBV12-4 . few CASSFEENYGYTF TGTGCCAGCAGTTTCGAGGAGAACTATGGCTACACCTTC
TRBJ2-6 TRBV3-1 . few CASRYSSGANVLTF TGTGCCAGCAGGTATAGCTCTGGGGCCAACGTCCTGACTTTC
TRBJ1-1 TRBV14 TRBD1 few CASSQDGTGKTEAFF TGTGCCAGCAGCCAAGACGGGACAGGGAAAACTGAAGCTTTCTTT
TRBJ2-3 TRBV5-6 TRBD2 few CASSLTAGGEDTQYF TGTGCCAGCAGCTTAACAGCGGGAGGGGAAGATACGCAGTATTTT
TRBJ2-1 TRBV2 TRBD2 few CASNLPGLAGYNEQFF TGTGCCAGCAACCTACCGGGACTAGCGGGATACAATGAGCAGTTCTTC
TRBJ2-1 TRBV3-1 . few CASSQESRNNEQFF TGTGCCAGCAGCCAAGAGTCGCGGAACAATGAGCAGTTCTTC
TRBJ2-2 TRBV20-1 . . CSARIRGGELFF TGCAGTGCTAGAATCAGGGGCGGGGAGCTGTTTTTT
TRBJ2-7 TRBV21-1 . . CASSTLAPGLAGCEQYF TGTGCCAGCAGCACCTTAGCCCCGGGACTAGCGGGATGCGAGCAGTACTTC
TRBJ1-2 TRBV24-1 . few CATSDGGRGPANYGYTF TGTGCCACCAGTGATGGGGGCCGGGGACCAGCTAACTATGGCTACACCTTC
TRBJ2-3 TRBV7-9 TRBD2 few CASSGLAGADTQYF TGTGCCAGCAGCGGACTAGCGGGAGCAGATACGCAGTATTTT
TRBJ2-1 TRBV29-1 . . CSVTTASYNEQFF TGCAGCGTTACGACAGCTTCCTACAATGAGCAGTTCTTC
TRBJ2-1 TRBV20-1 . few CSARVAADNEQFF TGCAGTGCTAGGGTTGCGGCCGACAATGAGCAGTTCTTC
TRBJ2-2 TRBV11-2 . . CASSPSWAGTGELFF TGTGCCAGCAGCCCCTCGTGGGCGGGCACCGGGGAGCTGTTTTTT
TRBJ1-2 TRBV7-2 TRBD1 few CASRGDRDGYTF TGTGCCAGCAGGGGGGACAGAGATGGCTACACCTTC
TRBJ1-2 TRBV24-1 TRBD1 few CATSDGQGTNYGYTF TGTGCCACCAGTGACGGACAGGGTACCAACTATGGCTACACCTTC
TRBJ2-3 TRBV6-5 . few CASSYGSRNLGYTQYF TGTGCCAGCAGTTACGGTAGCCGAAACTTAGGTTATACGCAGTATTTT
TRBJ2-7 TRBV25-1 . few CASRRSGGASYEQYF TGTGCCAGCCGAAGGTCGGGCGGGGCTTCCTACGAGCAGTACTTC
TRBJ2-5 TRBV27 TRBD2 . CASSSLFSGLAGEGVQETQYF TGTGCCAGCAGTTCCCTTTTCTCCGGCCTAGCGGGAGAAGGGGTCCAAGAGACCCAGTACTTC
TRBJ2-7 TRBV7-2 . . CASSLWGDLGEQYF TGTGCCAGCAGCCTATGGGGAGACTTGGGCGAGCAGTACTTC
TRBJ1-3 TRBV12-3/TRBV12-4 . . CASSLPGLGGNTIYF TGTGCCAGCAGTTTACCAGGGCTGGGTGGAAACACCATATATTTT
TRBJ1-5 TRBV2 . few CASSYGQQQNQPQHF TGTGCCAGCAGTTATGGACAGCAACAGAATCAGCCCCAGCATTTT
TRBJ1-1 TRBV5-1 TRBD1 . CASWDSYTEAFF TGCGCCAGCTGGGACAGTTACACTGAAGCTTTCTTT
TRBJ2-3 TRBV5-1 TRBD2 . CASSFRLAGGADTQYF TGCGCCAGCAGCTTTCGGCTAGCGGGAGGCGCAGATACGCAGTATTTT
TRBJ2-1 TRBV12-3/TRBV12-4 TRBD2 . CASSSTPNPGLAYNEQFF TGTGCCAGCAGTTCTACGCCGAATCCGGGACTAGCTTACAATGAGCAGTTCTTC
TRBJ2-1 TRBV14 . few CASSQEYGSSYNEQFF TGTGCCAGCAGCCAAGAGTACGGGAGTTCCTACAATGAGCAGTTCTTC
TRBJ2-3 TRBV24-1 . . CATSEPAGGSRDTQYF TGTGCCACCAGTGAGCCGGCAGGAGGTAGTAGGGATACGCAGTATTTT